This T cell receptor (beta chain) was sequenced in a study of blood T cell repertoires in COVID-19. Trimming took 0 bases from V and 6 from J; bases not matched to a gene: 14. The CDR3 length is 18 residues. Germline CDR1 and CDR2: MGHRA and YSYEKL. Original data processing: Quantification of nucleated cells was approximated via reference gene primer amplification. Profiling relied on immunoSEQ multiplex PCR, and the TCRdb table lists in-frame clones only, not all of them. V and J calls and clone size are those listed in that table; D and trimming were worked out from the DNA. The sample lists under 200,000 clones, roughly 88% occurring once.

The sample comprised peripheral blood. This clonotype originated in a woman older than 75 with active or convalescent COVID-19. This chain joins TRBV4-1 and TRBJ2-3, with TRBD1 matching over 8 bases. The CDR3 protein is CASSQERLRQGATDTQYF. In DNA form, the CDR3 reads TGCGCCAGCAGCCAAGAACGGTTAAGGCAGGGGGCTACTGATACGCAGTATTTT.